The 20 T cell receptor beta chains below all came from one sample that was sequenced in a study of Ad26.COV2.S vaccination and SARS-CoV-2 variants (dated by TCRdb to about 2021). The treatment or condition label for this specimen denotes: roughly 19 received Ad26.COV2.S at low or high dose, single or two shots; 5 received placebo; per-sample allocation not given. Repertoires of vaccine and placebo recipients were sequenced from samples taken on day 63 after the first injection. Receptors were amplified or captured by the immunoSEQ multiplex PCR assay. The table was pulled from immuneACCESS by TCRdb, which kept in-frame rearrangements only. Such tables lose some clones; where checked, under half of the loss comes from unresolved V genes, and the rest has no known cause. Recorded for this sample are some 250,000 clones; around nine tenths of them occurred a single time. The ten largest clones represent about 10% of the sample.

The sequencing here drew on peripheral blood, taken in a trial of Ad26.COV2.S vaccine versus placebo. Receptor source: a person between 18 and 60 years old who received the Ad26.COV2.S COVID-19 vaccine or a placebo.

The CDR3, as DNA: TGCGCCAGCAGCTTGGGAGGAGGGCGTCGGGGGGCCAAAAACATTCAGTACTTC. This translates into CASSLGGGRRGAKNIQYF. This chain links TRBV5-1 with TRBJ2-4; perhaps TRBD2 as D (6 bases). The CDR3 runs 18 residues. Between the trimmed V and J ends, which lost 0 bases and 1 base, there was a span of 17 bases. Germline V gene sequence: CDR1 SGHRS, CDR2 YFSETQ.

The genes are TRBV7-6 and TRBJ1-3, with D possibly matching TRBD1 (5 bases). The CDR3 runs to 15 residues. The germline V gene has CDR1 SGHVS and CDR2 FNYEAQ. The germline V and J ends were trimmed by 1 base and 3 bases, with 10 bases remaining between them. CDR3 region: CASSLGGGSGNTIYF. DNA for the CDR3: TGTGCCAGCAGCTTAGGGGGGGGTAGTGGAAACACCATATATTTT.

This clone was detected many times. The chain carries TRBV28 and TRBJ1-2, with TRBD1 as a possible D gene (6 bases). The germline V gene encodes CDR1 MDHEN and CDR2 SYDVKM. The CDR3 is 15 amino acids. V was pared by 6 bases and J by 5 bases, with 19 bases between. The CDR3 protein is CASRLTIGGQYGYTF. CDR3 coding DNA: TGTGCCAGCAGACTAACGATAGGGGGTCAGTATGGCTACACCTTC.

This sequence joins TRBV28 and TRBJ1-6, with unresolved D. This CDR3 region has 14 residues. Germline CDR1 is MDHEN and CDR2 is SYDVKM. V dropped 6 bases and J dropped 4 bases, with 10 bases sitting between them. DNA of the CDR3: TGTGCCAGCAGACGACCGACGTATAATTCACCCCTCCACTTT. This translates into CASRRPTYNSPLHF. Looking up the rest from reference TRBV28 and TRBJ1-6 gives the full variable domain: DVKVTQSSRYLVKRTGEKVFLECVQDMDHENMFWYRQDPGLGLRLIYFSYDVKMKEKGDIPEGYSVSREKKERFSLILESASTNQTSMYLCASRRPTYNSPLHFGNGTRLTVT.

This sequence joins TRBV13 and TRBJ2-3; the D is unclear. Germline CDR1 reads PRHDT; CDR2 reads FYEKMQ (reference sequence). The V gene lost 5 bases and the J gene lost 3 bases, with 6 bases spanning the gap. The CDR3 spans 12 residues. CDR3 in DNA: TGTGCCAGCAGCCCCCAAACAGATACGCAGTATTTT. Its protein is CASSPQTDTQYF.

V and J are TRBV29-1 and TRBJ2-1; possibly TRBD2 for D (5 bases). The CDR3 contains 12 residues. The germline V and J ends were trimmed by 0 bases and 10 bases, with 10 bases remaining between them. CDR1 and CDR2 (germline): SQVTM, ANQGSEA. The CDR3, as DNA: TGCAGCGTTGAAGATCGAGTAGCGGAGCAGTTCTTC. It is translated as CSVEDRVAEQFF.

The CDR3 DNA reads TGTGCCAGCAGTATGGGGGGCAGCAATCAGCCCCAGCATTTT. This translates into CASSMGGSNQPQHF. The rearrangement uses TRBV28 and TRBJ1-5, with D perhaps TRBD1 (6 bases). CDR3 size: 14 residues. From germline, CDR1 is MDHEN and CDR2 SYDVKM. The V gene lost 5 bases and the J gene lost 1 base, with 9 bases spanning the gap.

V usage is TRBV21-1 and J usage is TRBJ2-7. TRBV21-1 is flagged as a pseudogene. The length of the CDR3 is 12 residues. The DNA of the CDR3 is TGTGCCAGCAGCAAAGCGCCCCGCCAGCAGTACTTC. It yields the protein CASSKAPRQQYF.

The chain couples TRBV7-2 to TRBJ2-5, with 8 bases identical to TRBD2. Germline V CDR1 and CDR2: SGHTA, FQGNSA. This CDR3 contains 16 residues. Germline trimming cut 5 bases from V and 5 bases from J; bases unmatched to any gene: 13. The CDR3 here is CASSPMGTSGRETQYF. The DNA for the CDR3 is TGTGCCAGCAGCCCCATGGGAACTAGCGGTCGGGAGACCCAGTACTTC. Looking up the rest from reference TRBV7-2 and TRBJ2-5 gives the full variable domain: GAGVSQSPSNKVTEKGKDVELRCDPISGHTALYWYRQSLGQGLEFLIYFQGNSAPDKSGLPSDRFSAERTGGSVSTLTIQRTQQEDSAVYLCASSPMGTSGRETQYFGPGTRLLVL.

The chain couples TRBV5-1 to TRBJ2-6; perhaps TRBD1 as D (5 bases). The CDR3 runs 14 residues. Germline V lookup: CDR1 SGHRS, CDR2 YFSETQ. Deletions cut 4 bases from V and 5 bases from J, with 10 bases between. CDR3 in DNA: TGCGCCAGCAGCATAGGGGTCAGGGCCAACGTCCTGACTTTC. This sequence encodes CASSIGVRANVLTF.

The genes are TRBV20-1 and TRBJ1-1; D ambiguous. The CDR3 spans 10 residues. Germline lookup yields CDR1 DFQATT and CDR2 SNEGSKA (reference sequence). V lost 3 bases to trimming and J lost 8 bases, with 7 bases between them. The CDR3 DNA sequence: TGCAGTGCTAGCGAGTCCGAAGCTTTCTTT. It codes for CSASESEAFF.

The V call is TRBV6-1, the J call TRBJ2-1, with TRBD1 identical over 11 bases. Trimming at V came to 1 base and at J to 10 bases, leaving 18 bases not matched to a gene. The length of the CDR3 is 19 residues. CDR1 is MNHNS, CDR2 SASEGT, per germline. This CDR3 reads CASSEGGAGPGQGGREQFF. CDR3 in DNA: TGTGCCAGCAGTGAAGGTGGAGCCGGTCCGGGACAGGGGGGTAGGGAGCAGTTCTTC.

The chain employs TRBV9 and TRBJ2-3; 10 nucleotides match TRBD1. Germline V CDR1 and CDR2: SGDLS, YYNGEE. The length of the CDR3 is 15 residues. With 3 bases clipped from V and 3 bases from J, the junction kept 4 bases outside the gene matches. This CDR3 is CASSEGQGFTDTQYF. The CDR3 nucleotides read TGTGCCAGCAGCGAGGGACAGGGGTTTACAGATACGCAGTATTTT.

The genes are TRBV25-1 and TRBJ1-2; a possible D gene is TRBD1 (5 bases). Germline V CDR1 and CDR2: MGHDK, SYGVNS. Trimming shortened V by 5 bases and J by 7 bases, and 8 bases separated the two germline ends. The CDR3 has 11 residues. The CDR3 nucleotides are TGTGCCAGCAGTCCCGGGGGTGGCTACACCTTC. Its protein product is CASSPGGGYTF.

The chain employs TRBV28 and TRBJ2-1; D is undetermined. In germline, CDR1 is MDHEN, CDR2 SYDVKM. The CDR3 has 15 residues. V lost 6 bases to trimming and J lost 5 bases, with 17 bases between them. CDR3 sequence reads: CASSPSFRRDNEQFF. The CDR3 region has the DNA TGTGCCAGCAGCCCCAGTTTCCGAAGGGACAATGAGCAGTTCTTC.

The chain couples TRBV5-1 to TRBJ1-6, with 7 bases that match TRBD1. This CDR3 has 18 amino acids. The germline gives CDR1 SGHRS, CDR2 YFSETQ. Trimming cost V 1 base and J 3 bases; bases outside gene matches: 10. CDR3: CASSLRSPRDSYNSPLHF. DNA for the CDR3: TGCGCCAGCAGCTTGCGATCCCCCCGGGACAGCTATAATTCACCCCTCCACTTT.

The chain is built from TRBV6-5 and TRBJ1-1, with D maybe TRBD1 (5 bases). The CDR3 loop spans 13 amino acids. With 6 bases removed from V and 11 bases from J, the gap between germline ends came to 19 bases. CDR1 is MNHEY, CDR2 SVGAGI, per germline. CDR3 bases: TGTGCCAGCAGCCATGGGAGGGGCTGGAGGGCTTTCTTT. Translated: CASSHGRGWRAFF.

The V call is TRBV6-1, the J call TRBJ1-1; possible D gene TRBD1, 5 bases. In germline, CDR1 is MNHNS, CDR2 SASEGT. The germline V and J ends were trimmed by 3 bases and 1 base, with 9 bases remaining between them. The CDR3 covers 14 residues. The CDR3 spells CASSEGQGNTEAFF. CDR3 DNA sequence: TGTGCCAGCAGTGAGGGTCAGGGGAACACTGAAGCTTTCTTT.

The V and J genes are TRBV15 and TRBJ1-3; D unresolved. Germline V gives CDR1 LNHNV, CDR2 YYDKDF (reference sequence). This CDR3 contains 14 residues. Trimming left V 0 bases short and J 3 bases short, with 6 bases between. As DNA, the CDR3 is TGTGCCACCAGCAGAGATCCCAGTGGAAACACCATATATTTT. It yields the protein CATSRDPSGNTIYF.

This chain's CDR3 is CASSEVRGRAEAFF. CDR3 bases: TGTGCCAGCAGCGAGGTCAGGGGTCGCGCTGAAGCTTTCTTT. This rearrangement joins TRBV9 to TRBJ1-1, with D possibly TRBD1 on 6 matching bases. The ends were cut back, 3 bases at V and 6 bases at J, with 15 bases in the middle. The CDR3 loop spans 14 amino acids. The germline V gene encodes CDR1 SGDLS and CDR2 YYNGEE.